What follows are 11 T cell receptor beta chains derived from one specimen sequenced in a study of CD4+ T cells in melanoma. Clones were sequenced by immunoSEQ multiplex PCR, and TCRdb holds only the in-frame ones, with some missing. The sample yields 9,500 to 13,000 clones, over 60% seen once. Input material: cells from a culture (not recorded whether cultured in vitro). Receptors originate from a human donor with melanoma.

The chain has TRBV7-9 and TRBJ1-2; D is ambiguous. The length of the CDR3 is 13 residues. Trimming took 1 base from V and 8 from J, leaving 11 bases between them. Germline V lookup: CDR1 SEHNR, CDR2 FQNEAQ (reference sequence). The CDR3 is CASSLVMGNGYTF. CDR3 nucleotide sequence: TGTGCCAGCAGCTTAGTTATGGGGAACGGCTACACCTTC.

V is TRBV5-1 and J is TRBJ2-7; D remains ambiguous. V was shortened by 0 bases and J by 3 bases, with 13 bases between the two germline ends. Germline lookup yields CDR1 SGHRS and CDR2 YFSETQ. The CDR3 has 15 residues. CDR3: CASSLGGVGYYEQYF. The CDR3, as DNA: TGCGCCAGCAGCTTGGGTGGGGTAGGGTACTACGAGCAGTACTTC.

The chain is built from TRBV6-5 and TRBJ2-4, with a weak D call TRBD2 (6 bases). The germline CDR1 and CDR2 sequences are MNHEY and SVGAGI. The CDR3 length is 15 residues. The germline V and J ends were trimmed by 0 bases and 3 bases, with 9 bases remaining between them. CDR3 coding DNA: TGTGCCAGCAGTTACTCGCGGGGAGGCAAAAACATTCAGTACTTC. Protein product: CASSYSRGGKNIQYF.

The V call is TRBV19, the J call TRBJ1-6; D ambiguous. Trimming removed 6 bases at V and 9 bases at J, with 18 bases between. Germline CDR1 is LNHDA and CDR2 is SQIVND (reference sequence). There are 15 residues in the CDR3. The CDR3 sequence: CASRTIGKFPSPLHF. As DNA, the CDR3 is TGTGCCAGTAGGACCATCGGGAAGTTTCCTTCACCCCTCCACTTT.

The V gene is TRBV7-9, the J gene TRBJ1-4; D is uncertain. The V end was cut by 1 base, the J end by 2 bases, with 14 bases between. Germline V CDR1 and CDR2: SEHNR, FQNEAQ (reference sequence). CDR3 length: 17 amino acids. CDR3 bases: TGTGCCAGCAGCTTAGGTGGGCCACTCTCGACTAATGAAAAACTGTTTTTT. Protein product: CASSLGGPLSTNEKLFF.

J is TRBJ2-2 and V is TRBV12-3 or TRBV12-4, with D hard to call. V shed 6 bases and J shed 7 bases, with 12 bases lying between them. The CDR3 length is 13 residues. The CDR3 loop reads CASSSDTRGELFF. The CDR3 bases are TGTGCCAGCAGCTCTGACACACGCGGGGAGCTGTTTTTT.

The chain uses TRBV6-6 and TRBJ1-1; D is unresolved. The CDR3 is 14 residues long. V dropped 6 bases and J dropped 1 base, with 12 bases sitting between them. Germline lookup yields CDR1 MNHNY and CDR2 SVGAGI (reference sequence). The CDR3 reads CASRNRGENTEAFF. For the CDR3, the DNA is TGTGCCAGCAGGAATCGTGGGGAGAACACTGAAGCTTTCTTT.

The chain carries TRBV5-1 and TRBJ2-4; either TRBD1 or TRBD2 may fit D (5 bases each). Germline values: CDR1 SGHRS, CDR2 YFSETQ. V lost 7 bases and J lost 3, with 23 bases in between. This CDR3 contains 17 residues. The CDR3 sequence: CASHRGGAGNGKNIQYF. DNA for the CDR3: TGCGCCAGCCACCGGGGCGGTGCAGGGAACGGCAAAAACATTCAGTACTTC. The entire variable domain, with the rest obtained from reference TRBV5-1 and TRBJ2-4, is as follows: KAGVTQTPRYLIKTRGQQVTLSCSPISGHRSVSWYQQTPGQGLQFLFEYFSETQRNKGNFPGRFSGRQFSNSRSEMNVSTLELGDSALYLCASHRGGAGNGKNIQYFGAGTRLSVL.

The chain recombines TRBV5-1 with TRBJ2-3; D perhaps matches TRBD2 (5 bases). The CDR3 contains 15 residues. The germline CDR1 and CDR2 sequences are SGHRS and YFSETQ. Trimming shortened V by 0 bases and J by 1 base, and 9 bases separated the two germline ends. This CDR3 is CASSLERTGTDTQYF. The CDR3 region has the DNA TGCGCCAGCAGCTTGGAGCGGACCGGCACAGATACGCAGTATTTT.

CDR3 amino acids: CASSQSMGTGGASQPQHF. For the CDR3, the DNA is TGCGCCAGCAGCCAGTCCATGGGGACAGGGGGCGCATCCCAGCCCCAGCATTTT. The rearrangement uses TRBV4-1 and TRBJ1-5; 12 nucleotides line up with TRBD1. Looked up from germline, CDR1 is MGHRA and CDR2 is YSYEKL. The CDR3 contains 18 residues. Germline trimming cut 3 bases from V and 7 bases from J; bases unmatched to any gene: 13.

The sample holds one count of this clone. This chain joins TRBV19 and TRBJ1-5, with D possibly matching TRBD1 (5 bases). The CDR3 covers 13 residues. Germline lookup yields CDR1 LNHDA and CDR2 SQIVND (reference sequence). Trimming shortened V by 3 bases and J by 5 bases, and 8 bases separated the two germline ends. CDR3 loop: CASSMGRDQPQHF. Here the CDR3 DNA reads TGTGCCAGTAGTATGGGCAGGGATCAGCCCCAGCATTTT.